This TCR beta chain emerged from a study of blood T cell repertoires in COVID-19. Across the whole study: The United States, Italy and Spain were the sources of the acute and convalescent COVID-19 samples. Sample material is recorded as cDNA or gDNA derived from T cells, B-cell-depleted T cells, or PBMCs.

Trimming removed 5 bases from V and 5 bases from J, with 12 bases in between. The germline V gene encodes CDR1 SGHAT and CDR2 FQDESV (reference sequence). This CDR3 is 13 amino acids long. Original processing methods: Reference gene primer amplification gave nucleated cell count estimates. Measured with immunoSEQ multiplex PCR; TCRdb has only the in-frame clones, and not every one. V, J and clone size reflect that table, while D and trimming were determined from the DNA. The sample consists of about 130,000 clones, about 80% of them appearing once. The sample taken for sequencing was peripheral blood. The sequence derives from a woman aged 80 or over with acute or convalescent COVID-19. The chain links TRBV11-1 to TRBJ1-1; D gene uncertain. The CDR3 protein is CASSRSGATEAFF. The CDR3 DNA sequence: TGTGCCAGCAGCCGCTCGGGAGCAACTGAAGCTTTCTTT. Variable domain in full (rest from reference TRBV11-1 and TRBJ1-1): EAEVAQSPRYKITEKSQAVAFWCDPISGHATLYWYRQILGQGPELLVQFQDESVVDDSQLPKDRFSAERLKGVDSTLKIQPAELGDSAMYLCASSRSGATEAFFGQGTRLTVV.